This T cell receptor (beta chain) is drawn from a study of blood T cell repertoires in COVID-19. Sequenced by immunoSEQ multiplex PCR; TCRdb stores in-frame clones only, minus some. The top ten hold under 2% of the sample, which has more than 95,000 clones, about nine tenths seen once. Germline loops: CDR1 LGHNA, CDR2 YNFKEQ. This CDR3 has 14 amino acids. With 0 bases clipped from V and 11 bases from J, the junction kept 6 bases outside the gene matches. The genes are TRBV4-2 and TRBJ1-2; 10 bases align to TRBD1. Sequenced input: peripheral blood. This TCR was recovered from a human donor with active COVID-19. The donor label of this sample is uncertain. This CDR3 reads CASSQELRDRGYTF. The CDR3 DNA is TGTGCCAGCAGCCAAGAGCTCCGGGACAGGGGATACACCTTC.